Below are 15 T cell receptor beta chains sequenced from a single sample in a study of CD8 T cells in ankylosing spondylitis. TCRdb re-called the 5' RACE reads with MiXCR, one entry per CDR3 protein. The sample has 200,000 to 250,000 distinct CDR3 sequences; roughly 10% are singletons. What was sequenced was blood, either unsorted or a sorted T cell fraction (not recorded which). The receptors come from a male donor with ankylosing spondylitis or in good health (not recorded which).

At least ten counts were recorded for this clonotype. This chain links TRBV20-1 with TRBJ2-2; no clear D gene. Germline V gene lookup returns CDR1 DFQATT and CDR2 SNEGSKA (reference sequence). Trimming took off 6 bases at V and 0 bases at J, with 14 bases between the two ends. CDR3 length: 15 amino acids. CDR3 in DNA: TGCAGTGCCTGGATGAGTCAGGCGAACACCGGGGAGCTGTTTTTT. It is translated as CSAWMSQANTGELFF.

The chain couples TRBV20-1 to TRBJ2-7; D is unclear. CDR1 DFQATT and CDR2 SNEGSKA come from the germline V gene (reference sequence). V lost 3 bases to trimming and J lost 2 bases, with 11 bases between them. This CDR3 region has 13 residues. CDR3 region: CSASSQSTYEQYF. The CDR3 bases are TGCAGTGCTAGCAGCCAGTCCACCTACGAGCAGTACTTC.

This clonotype appeared many times. The chain recombines TRBV6-1 with TRBJ1-2, with D uncertain. The germline V gene has CDR1 MNHNS and CDR2 SASEGT. Trimming took 2 bases from V and 0 from J, leaving 10 bases between them. The CDR3 has 15 residues. CDR3 sequence: CASSEFSGANYGYTF. Here the CDR3 DNA reads TGTGCCAGCAGTGAATTTTCCGGGGCTAACTATGGCTACACCTTC.

Turning to this clonotype: A clone one base away is much larger, so this may be a read error. The J gene is TRBJ1-2, the V gene TRBV10-3; a weak D match, TRBD1 (5 bases). This CDR3 region has 13 residues. Germline CDR1 ENHRY, CDR2 SYGVKD. The CDR3 reads CPISEGYDYGYTF. CDR3 in DNA: TGTCCCATCAGTGAGGGGTACGACTATGGCTACACCTTC.

This clonotype was observed a few times. This chain links TRBV5-1 with TRBJ1-6; no clear D gene. With 4 bases removed from V and 0 bases from J, the gap between germline ends came to 2 bases. The V gene's germline CDR1 is SGHRS and CDR2 YFSETQ. The CDR3 totals 13 residues. This CDR3 reads CASSPSYNSPLHF. The CDR3 DNA is TGCGCCAGCAGCCCCTCCTATAATTCACCCCTCCACTTT.

The rearrangement links TRBV5-1 to TRBJ2-5; 11 bases match TRBD1. V was pared by 0 bases and J by 8 bases, with 6 bases of the junction left unmatched. CDR1 is SGHRS and CDR2 is YFSETQ in the germline V gene. The CDR3 is 15 residues long. In DNA, the CDR3 is TGCGCCAGCAGCTTGGGGACAGGGGGCGATGATACCCAGTACTTC. Translation gives CASSLGTGGDDTQYF.

This clonotype was recorded many times. The V gene is TRBV12-3 or TRBV12-4, the J gene TRBJ2-2, with TRBD1 identical over 9 bases. The ends lost 5 bases at V and 0 bases at J; junction bases unmatched: 1. The CDR3 has 15 amino acids. CDR3 region: CASSRQGANTGELFF. The CDR3 region has the DNA TGTGCCAGCAGTCGACAGGGGGCGAACACCGGGGAGCTGTTTTTT.

This clonotype occurred a few times. The chain employs TRBV5-1 and TRBJ2-3; tentative D call: TRBD1 (7 bases). This CDR3 has 15 residues. Trimming left V 1 base short and J 4 bases short, with 13 bases between. Germline CDR1 and CDR2: SGHRS and YFSETQ. CDR3 residues: CASSLQGGFADTQYF. As DNA, the CDR3 is TGCGCCAGCAGCTTGCAGGGGGGTTTCGCAGATACGCAGTATTTT.

This clonotype came up a few times. The chain has TRBV7-3 and TRBJ2-1; 8 positions agree with TRBD1. V shed 3 bases, J shed 7 bases, and the junction held 11 bases outside the gene matches. Germline V gene data show CDR1 as SGHTA and CDR2 as FQGTGA. The CDR3 consists of 16 residues. The CDR3 DNA is TGTGCCAGCAGCTTGGCAGGGGGCGCGGTGTGGAATGAGCAGTTCTTC. It yields the protein CASSLAGGAVWNEQFF.

Worth noting for this clonotype: This may be a read error, as it is one base from a much larger clone. V and J are TRBV20-1 and TRBJ2-1; tentative D call: TRBD1 (5 bases). The germline gives CDR1 DFQATT, CDR2 SNEGSKA (reference sequence). CDR3 size: 16 residues. This CDR3 reads CSARGTGESSYNGQFF. The CDR3 nucleotides read TGCAGTGCTAGGGGTACAGGCGAGAGCTCCTACAATGGGCAGTTCTTC.

This chain joins TRBV5-1 and TRBJ2-7, with D possibly matching TRBD2 (5 bases). The CDR3 runs to 17 residues. Germline CDR1 reads SGHRS; CDR2 reads YFSETQ. Trimming stripped 0 bases from V and 2 bases from J, with 18 bases between. CDR3 DNA sequence: TGCGCCAGCAGCTTGGTGGAGGAGCGGATACCCACCTACGAGCAGTACTTC. Its protein product is CASSLVEERIPTYEQYF.

V gene TRBV7-6 combines with J gene TRBJ1-1, with 9 bases identical to TRBD1. Germline V gene sequence: CDR1 SGHVS, CDR2 FNYEAQ. Germline trimming cut 0 bases from V and 5 bases from J; bases unmatched to any gene: 4. The CDR3 has 15 amino acids. The CDR3 DNA sequence: TGTGCCAGCAGCTTAGCGAGACAGGGGGGAACTGAAGCTTTCTTT. Amino acids: CASSLARQGGTEAFF.

There are many counts of this clonotype. The chain recombines TRBV7-9 with TRBJ1-2; no clear D. The CDR3 covers 15 residues. Germline-derived CDR1 and CDR2 are SEHNR and FQNEAQ (reference sequence). Between the trimmed V and J ends, which lost 1 base and 5 bases, there was a span of 14 bases. Written as DNA, the CDR3 is TGTGCCAGCAGCTTAGAGATGGGCCGAGGGTATGGCTACACCTTC. This gives the protein CASSLEMGRGYGYTF.

This clonotype was seen repeatedly, ten times or more. V and J are TRBV5-6 and TRBJ1-2; no clear D. V lost 7 bases, J lost 5 bases, and 24 bases lay in between. The CDR3 contains 16 residues. Looked up from germline, CDR1 is SGHDT and CDR2 is YYEEEE. CDR3 loop: CASAQDSLYDGYGYTF. CDR3 in DNA: TGTGCCAGCGCGCAGGACTCCCTCTATGACGGATATGGCTACACCTTC.

The J gene is TRBJ1-4, the V gene TRBV5-1; D remains ambiguous. Germline V gives CDR1 SGHRS, CDR2 YFSETQ. The CDR3 has 14 residues. V was cut by 1 base and J by 3 bases, with 7 bases left in between. As DNA, the CDR3 is TGCGCCAGCAGCTTGTACAGCTCTAATGAAAAACTGTTTTTT. Protein product: CASSLYSSNEKLFF.